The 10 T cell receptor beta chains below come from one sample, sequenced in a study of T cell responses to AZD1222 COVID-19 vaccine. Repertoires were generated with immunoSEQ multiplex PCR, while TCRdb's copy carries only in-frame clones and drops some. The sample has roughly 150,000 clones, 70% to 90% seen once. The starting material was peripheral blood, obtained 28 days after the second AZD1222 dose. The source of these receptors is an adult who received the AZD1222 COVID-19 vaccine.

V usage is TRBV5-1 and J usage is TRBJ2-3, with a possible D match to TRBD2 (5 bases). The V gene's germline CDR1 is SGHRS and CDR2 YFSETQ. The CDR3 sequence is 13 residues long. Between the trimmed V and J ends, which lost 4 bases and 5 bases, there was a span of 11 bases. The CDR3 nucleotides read TGCGCCAGCAGCCCTGGGAGCCAAGATACGCAGTATTTT. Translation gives CASSPGSQDTQYF. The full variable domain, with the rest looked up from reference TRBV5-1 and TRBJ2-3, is KAGVTQTPRYLIKTRGQQVTLSCSPISGHRSVSWYQQTPGQGLQFLFEYFSETQRNKGNFPGRFSGRQFSNSRSEMNVSTLELGDSALYLCASSPGSQDTQYFGPGTRLTVL.

The CDR3 sequence is CASSTRLAGSYNEQFF. CDR3 sequence (DNA): TGTGCCAGCAGTACTAGACTAGCGGGGTCCTACAATGAGCAGTTCTTC. The chain is built from TRBV27 and TRBJ2-1; 11 bases are a match to TRBD2. CDR1 is MNHEY, CDR2 SMNVEV, per germline (reference sequence). The CDR3 consists of 16 residues. V lost 5 bases and J lost 1; bases outside the gene matches: 4.

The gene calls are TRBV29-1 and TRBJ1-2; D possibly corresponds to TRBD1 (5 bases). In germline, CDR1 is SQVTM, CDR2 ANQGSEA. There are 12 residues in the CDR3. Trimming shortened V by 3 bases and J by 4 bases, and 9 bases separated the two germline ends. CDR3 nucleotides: TGCAGCGTTGACGGGGGACTCTATGGCTACACCTTC. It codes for CSVDGGLYGYTF. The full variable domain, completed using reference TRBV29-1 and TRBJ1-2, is SAVISQKPSRDICQRGTSLTIQCQVDSQVTMMFWYRQQPGQSLTLIATANQGSEATYESGFVIDKFPISRPNLTFSTLTVSNMSPEDSSIYLCSVDGGLYGYTFGSGTRLTVV.

The CDR3 sequence: CASSGYGTRGSEPLHF. DNA for the CDR3: TGTGCCAGCAGCGGCTACGGGACAAGGGGTTCCGAGCCCCTCCACTTT. This rearrangement joins TRBV9 to TRBJ1-6, with D possibly being TRBD1 (6 bases). V lost 3 bases to trimming and J lost 13 bases, with 23 bases between them. The CDR3 loop spans 16 amino acids. The germline gives CDR1 SGDLS, CDR2 YYNGEE.

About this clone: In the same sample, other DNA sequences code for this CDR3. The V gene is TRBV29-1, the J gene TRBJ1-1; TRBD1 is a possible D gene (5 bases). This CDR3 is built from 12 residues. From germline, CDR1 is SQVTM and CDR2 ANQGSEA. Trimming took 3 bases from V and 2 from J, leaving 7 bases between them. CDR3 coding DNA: TGCAGCGTTGAGCAGGGAAACACTGAAGCTTTCTTT. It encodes CSVEQGNTEAFF. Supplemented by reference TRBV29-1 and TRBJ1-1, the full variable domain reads SAVISQKPSRDICQRGTSLTIQCQVDSQVTMMFWYRQQPGQSLTLIATANQGSEATYESGFVIDKFPISRPNLTFSTLTVSNMSPEDSSIYLCSVEQGNTEAFFGQGTRLTVV.

CDR3 DNA: TGCAGCGTTGGGACTAAAGCCCACACCGGGGAGCTGTTTTTT. It translates to CSVGTKAHTGELFF. The chain is built from TRBV29-1 and TRBJ2-2; D possibly corresponds to TRBD2 (6 bases). The CDR3 loop spans 14 amino acids. Trimming took 4 bases from V and 3 from J, leaving 12 bases between them. Germline V gives CDR1 SQVTM, CDR2 ANQGSEA.

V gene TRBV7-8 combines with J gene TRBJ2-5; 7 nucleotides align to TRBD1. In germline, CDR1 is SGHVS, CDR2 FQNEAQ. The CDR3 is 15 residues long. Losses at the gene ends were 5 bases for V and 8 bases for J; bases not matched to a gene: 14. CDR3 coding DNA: TGTGCCAGCAGCCCGGCTGGGGGACAGTTAGGTACCCAGTACTTC. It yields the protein CASSPAGGQLGTQYF.

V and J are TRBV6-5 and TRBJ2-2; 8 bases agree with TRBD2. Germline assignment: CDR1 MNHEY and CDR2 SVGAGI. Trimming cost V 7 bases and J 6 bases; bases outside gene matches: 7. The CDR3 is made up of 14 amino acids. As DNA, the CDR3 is TGTGCCAGCATCCCGGGGGGGTCCGCCGGGGAGCTGTTTTTT. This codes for CASIPGGSAGELFF.

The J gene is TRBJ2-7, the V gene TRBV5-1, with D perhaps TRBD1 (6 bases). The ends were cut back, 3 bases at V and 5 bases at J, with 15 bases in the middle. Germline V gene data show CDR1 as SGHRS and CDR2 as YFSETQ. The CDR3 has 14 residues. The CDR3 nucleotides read TGCGCCAGCAGCTCCACTGGGGGCATCAACGAGCAGTACTTC. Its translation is CASSSTGGINEQYF.

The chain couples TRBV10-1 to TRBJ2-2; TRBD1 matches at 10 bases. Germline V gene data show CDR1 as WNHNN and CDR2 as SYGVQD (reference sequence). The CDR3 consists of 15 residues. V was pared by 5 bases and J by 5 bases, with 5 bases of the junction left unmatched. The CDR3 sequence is CASSRDRGRTGELFF. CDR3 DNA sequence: TGCGCCAGCAGTAGGGACAGGGGTCGTACCGGGGAGCTGTTTTTT.